These 24 T cell receptor beta chains share one sample of origin, sequenced in a study of blood T cell repertoires in COVID-19. TCRdb's copy holds only in-frame clones and misses some; the assay was immunoSEQ multiplex PCR. The table has about 40,000 clones, under 85% seen once. Source material: peripheral blood. The receptors come from a woman aged 80 or older with acute or convalescent COVID-19.

This clone was seen a single time. This chain joins TRBV7-9 and TRBJ1-1, with 8 bases matching TRBD1. The germline CDR1 and CDR2 sequences are SEHNR and FQNEAQ (reference sequence). This CDR3 is 14 amino acids long. The trim removed 10 bases at V and 1 base at J, leaving 8 bases unmatched. Here the CDR3 DNA reads TGTGCCACCACATTTCAGGGGGCGAACACTGAAGCTTTCTTT. Translation: CATTFQGANTEAFF.

This chain uses TRBV2 with TRBJ2-5, with 7 positions matching TRBD2. The V gene end was trimmed by 3 bases and the J gene end by 4 bases; junction bases not matched to a gene: 5. This CDR3 contains 14 residues. CDR1 SNHLY and CDR2 FYNNEI come from the germline V gene. CDR3 DNA: TGTGCCAGCAGTGAGGGCGGCGGGGGAGAGACCCAGTACTTC. Amino acid sequence: CASSEGGGGETQYF.

The chain employs TRBV12-3 or TRBV12-4 and TRBJ1-2, with D uncertain. The V end lost 2 bases, the J end lost 1 base, and 5 bases lay between the germline ends. The CDR3 has 13 residues. In DNA form, the CDR3 reads TGTGCCAGCAGTTTACTCCTTAACTATGGCTACACCTTC. Translation: CASSLLLNYGYTF.

The chain uses TRBV29-1 and TRBJ1-5; 8 bases match TRBD1. CDR3 size: 16 residues. Germline assignment: CDR1 SQVTM and CDR2 ANQGSEA. The junction had 13 bases not matched to a gene; V was cut back by 6 bases and J by 3 bases. CDR3 loop: CSVATGGTGLNQPQHF. The CDR3 DNA is TGCAGCGTCGCCACCGGCGGGACAGGACTCAATCAGCCCCAGCATTTT. The entire variable domain, with the rest obtained from reference TRBV29-1 and TRBJ1-5, is as follows: SAVISQKPSRDICQRGTSLTIQCQVDSQVTMMFWYRQQPGQSLTLIATANQGSEATYESGFVIDKFPISRPNLTFSTLTVSNMSPEDSSIYLCSVATGGTGLNQPQHFGDGTRLSIL.

Comments on this clone: The conserved closing phenylalanine or tryptophan is absent in this CDR3, likely reflecting a read error. The DNA for the CDR3 is TGTGCCAGCAGGGCGGAGGGGAACTATGGCTACACCCTC. Its translation is CASRAEGNYGYTL. V usage is TRBV12-3 or TRBV12-4 and J usage is TRBJ1-2; perhaps TRBD1 as D (5 bases). CDR3 size: 13 residues. The V end lost 6 bases, the J end lost 2 bases, and 10 bases lay between the germline ends.

This chain joins TRBV7-8 and TRBJ1-2; 7 positions match TRBD1. Germline CDR1 reads SGHVS; CDR2 reads FQNEAQ. The CDR3 loop spans 15 amino acids. V was clipped by 5 bases and J by 4 bases; unmatched bases: 10. CDR3 sequence reads: CASSEGQLASYGYTF. CDR3 sequence (DNA): TGTGCCAGCAGCGAGGGACAGCTCGCATCCTATGGCTACACCTTC.

This chain joins TRBV19 and TRBJ1-5; TRBD1 matches at 10 bases. Germline CDR1 reads LNHDA; CDR2 reads SQIVND (reference sequence). The CDR3 is made up of 14 amino acids. V shed 5 bases and J 2 bases; nucleotides not matched to a gene: 0. In DNA, the CDR3 is TGTGCCAGTAGTGGGACAGGGGGCAATCAGCCCCAGCATTTT. Amino acids: CASSGTGGNQPQHF.

The chain couples TRBV5-1 to TRBJ1-2; no definite D call. V lost 0 bases to trimming and J lost 0 bases, with 9 bases between them. This CDR3 is built from 15 residues. Germline V gene data show CDR1 as SGHRS and CDR2 as YFSETQ. CDR3 sequence: CASSLDGMPNYGYTF. CDR3 in DNA: TGCGCCAGCAGCTTGGATGGCATGCCTAACTATGGCTACACCTTC.

This clone showed up just a few times. The gene calls are TRBV5-6 and TRBJ1-2, with unresolved D. Germline values: CDR1 SGHDT, CDR2 YYEEEE. The CDR3 is 15 amino acids. Trimming took off 0 bases at V and 6 bases at J, with 15 bases between the two ends. CDR3 sequence (DNA): TGTGCCAGCAGCTTGGGCGGGGTAGGAGAGGATGGCTACACCTTC. Translation: CASSLGGVGEDGYTF.

This chain joins TRBV7-9 and TRBJ1-5; 7 bases map to TRBD1. The junction had 7 bases not matched to a gene; V was cut back by 1 base and J by 4 bases. CDR1 and CDR2 from the germline V gene are SEHNR and FQNEAQ (reference sequence). The CDR3 is 16 residues long. CDR3 coding DNA: TGTGCCAGCAGCTTAGGGGACAGAGGGGGTAATCAGCCCCAGCATTTT. This translates into CASSLGDRGGNQPQHF.

The chain uses TRBV29-1 and TRBJ2-7; 11 bases align to TRBD2. Germline values: CDR1 SQVTM, CDR2 ANQGSEA. The CDR3 covers 13 residues. The V gene end was trimmed by 6 bases and the J gene end by 3 bases; junction bases not matched to a gene: 4. The CDR3 loop reads CSVTTSGIYEQYF. The CDR3 DNA follows: TGCAGCGTAACGACTAGCGGGATCTACGAGCAGTACTTC.

The chain is built from TRBV19 and TRBJ1-2; 9 bases are a match to TRBD1. The CDR3 sequence is 14 residues long. V gave up 6 bases and J gave up 8 bases; unmatched junction bases: 10. CDR1 and CDR2 from the germline V gene are LNHDA and SQIVND (reference sequence). The CDR3 DNA follows: TGTGCCAGTAGAACTACAGGGGGCACGAAGGGCTACACCTTC. Translated: CASRTTGGTKGYTF.

The chain joins TRBV30 to TRBJ1-1, with D possibly TRBD1 on 5 matching bases. The V end lost 2 bases, the J end lost 4 bases, and 20 bases lay between the germline ends. This CDR3 spans 16 amino acids. Looked up from germline, CDR1 is GTSNPN and CDR2 is SVGIG (reference sequence). CDR3 nucleotides: TGTGCCTGGAGTAGATTTTGGGGCAGGTCGGGCACTGAAGCTTTCTTT. This sequence encodes CAWSRFWGRSGTEAFF.

The genes are TRBV7-2 and TRBJ1-3; 7 positions match TRBD1. Germline V gives CDR1 SGHTA, CDR2 FQGNSA. The CDR3 totals 17 residues. Trimming took 5 bases from V and 1 from J; bases not matched to a gene: 11. CDR3 residues: CASSPPTGRISGNTIYF. The CDR3 bases are TGTGCCAGCAGCCCCCCGACAGGGCGAATTTCTGGAAACACCATATATTTT.

This clone was found many times. The V and J genes are TRBV25-1 and TRBJ1-1; D may be TRBD1 (6 bases). The CDR3 loop spans 15 amino acids. The ends were cut back, 8 bases at V and 5 bases at J, with 21 bases in the middle. Germline V gene data show CDR1 as MGHDK and CDR2 as SYGVNS. CDR3 region: CASPGTRGGRTEAFF. The CDR3 region has the DNA TGTGCCAGCCCTGGTACACGAGGGGGAAGGACTGAAGCTTTCTTT.

V gene TRBV5-1 combines with J gene TRBJ2-1, with D possibly being TRBD1 (6 bases). CDR1 SGHRS and CDR2 YFSETQ come from the germline V gene. CDR3 length: 13 amino acids. The ends were cut back, 2 bases at V and 5 bases at J, with 8 bases in the middle. The CDR3 DNA sequence: TGCGCCAGCAGCTTTGGACAGAACAATGAGCAGTTCTTC. The encoded protein is CASSFGQNNEQFF.

The table lists this clone with a few counts. The J gene is TRBJ1-1, the V gene TRBV4-1, with D uncertain. The V and J ends lost 0 bases and 3 bases respectively, with 11 bases between them. There are 15 residues in the CDR3. Per the germline V gene, CDR1 is MGHRA and CDR2 is YSYEKL. The CDR3 sequence: CASSQDPGRDTEAFF. The CDR3 nucleotides are TGCGCCAGCAGCCAAGATCCCGGGAGGGACACTGAAGCTTTCTTT.

This clone has just a few counts. The chain links TRBV6-2 or TRBV6-3 to TRBJ2-7; perhaps TRBD1 as D (6 bases). The CDR3 is 14 residues long. With 5 bases removed from V and 0 bases from J, the gap between germline ends came to 11 bases. Germline assignment: CDR1 MNHEY and CDR2 SVGEGT. The CDR3 nucleotides read TGTGCCAGCAGTCCGGACAGCAACTCCTACGAGCAGTACTTC. It translates to CASSPDSNSYEQYF.

This clone turned up a few times. This chain uses TRBV6-5 with TRBJ2-1; a possible D gene is TRBD2 (6 bases). Trimming removed 8 bases at V and 0 bases at J, with 14 bases between. The germline CDR1 and CDR2 sequences are MNHEY and SVGAGI. The CDR3 is 15 residues long. Here the CDR3 DNA reads TGTGCCAGCCTCCCTCCCGGGAGCTCCTACAATGAGCAGTTCTTC. Translated, it gives CASLPPGSSYNEQFF.

This clone was seen more than once but under ten times. The chain links TRBV7-9 to TRBJ2-3; weak D call: TRBD2 (6 bases). Germline V gene data show CDR1 as SEHNR and CDR2 as FQNEAQ (reference sequence). The length of the CDR3 is 15 residues. Trimming took off 6 bases at V and 1 base at J, with 14 bases between the two ends. In DNA, the CDR3 is TGTGCCAGCAGTGGAGGGCGGGATCGCACAGATACGCAGTATTTT. This sequence encodes CASSGGRDRTDTQYF.

This clone was detected only once. The chain links TRBV19 to TRBJ1-1, with 9 nucleotides matching TRBD1. Germline values: CDR1 LNHDA, CDR2 SQIVND (reference sequence). V lost 6 bases to trimming and J lost 5 bases; unmatched junction nucleotides: 13. The CDR3 is made up of 16 amino acids. CDR3 in amino acids: CASRPQDGTGPTEAFF. Written as DNA, the CDR3 is TGTGCCAGTAGGCCCCAAGACGGGACAGGGCCAACTGAAGCTTTCTTT.

This clone was observed once. This chain links TRBV19 with TRBJ2-7; 8 nucleotides match TRBD1. CDR1 is LNHDA and CDR2 is SQIVND in the germline V gene (reference sequence). With V trimmed by 5 bases and J by 2 bases, 14 bases remained unmatched. The CDR3 loop spans 17 amino acids. CDR3 nucleotide sequence: TGTGCCAGTAGTCAGAGGGGCTGGACAGGGAGGACCTACGAGCAGTACTTC. This encodes CASSQRGWTGRTYEQYF.

The V gene is TRBV2, the J gene TRBJ1-1; D remains ambiguous. Trimming took off 3 bases at V and 5 bases at J, with 7 bases between the two ends. This CDR3 contains 12 residues. The germline V gene has CDR1 SNHLY and CDR2 FYNNEI. CDR3 amino acids: CASSDPRTEAFF. The CDR3, as DNA: TGTGCCAGCAGTGACCCGAGGACTGAAGCTTTCTTT.

The sample holds a few counts of this clone. V gene TRBV10-3 combines with J gene TRBJ2-7; D perhaps matches TRBD2 (6 bases). This CDR3 region has 13 residues. Germline V gene lookup returns CDR1 ENHRY and CDR2 SYGVKD. Trimming removed 11 bases from V and 3 bases from J, with 17 bases in between. CDR3 loop: CASRGRLGYEQYF. CDR3 nucleotides: TGTGCCTCCCGGGGGAGGTTAGGCTACGAGCAGTACTTC.